Ten or more counts support the clone carrying this T cell receptor (beta chain). The antigen is undetermined. Germline values: CDR1 MDHEN, CDR2 SYDVKM. The CDR3 extends over 14 amino acids. V shed 6 bases and J 4 bases; nucleotides not matched to a gene: 4. The sample belongs to a study of T cells in Graves' hyperthyroidism and ophthalmopathy. Notes on the study in general: Using 13 V-J features, a model discriminated ophthalmopathy from stable hyperthyroidism.

It was considered stable Graves' hyperthyroidism when ophthalmopathy did not progress within 18 months. Newly diagnosed patients aged 18 to 65 had hyperthyroidism of under 2 months' duration. The study left out patients who had uncontrolled infection, other autoimmune disease, pregnancy or lactation. From RNA transcripts, TCR beta CDR3 regions were amplified. The HTBI primer set served for first-round RT-PCR of the TCR CDR3. MiXCR, applied by TCRdb to the multiplex PCR reads, yields one record per CDR3 protein. The repertoire includes around 450,000 distinct CDR3 sequences, roughly 15% of them detected once, and 5.3% sits in the top ten.

V gene TRBV28 combines with J gene TRBJ2-1, with 9 bases identical to TRBD2. Sequencing was done on a sample of blood. This clonotype was sampled from a woman aged 18-29 years with Graves' hyperthyroidism. CDR3 bases: TGTGCCAGCAGGATAGCGGGAGCTTACAATGAGCAGTTCTTC. Amino acids: CASRIAGAYNEQFF.